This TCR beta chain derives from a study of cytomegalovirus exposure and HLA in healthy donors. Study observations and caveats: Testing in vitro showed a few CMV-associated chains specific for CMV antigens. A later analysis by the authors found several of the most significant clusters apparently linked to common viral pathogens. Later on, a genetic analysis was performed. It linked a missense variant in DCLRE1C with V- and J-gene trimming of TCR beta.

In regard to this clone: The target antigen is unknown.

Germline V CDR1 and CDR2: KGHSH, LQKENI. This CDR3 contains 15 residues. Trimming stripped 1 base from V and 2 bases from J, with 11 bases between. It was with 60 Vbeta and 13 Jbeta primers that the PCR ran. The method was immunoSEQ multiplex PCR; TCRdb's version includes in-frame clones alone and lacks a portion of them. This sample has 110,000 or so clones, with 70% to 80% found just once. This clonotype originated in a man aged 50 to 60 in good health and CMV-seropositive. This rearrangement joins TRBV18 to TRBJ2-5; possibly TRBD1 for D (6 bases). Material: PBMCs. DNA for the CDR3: TGTGCCAGCTCACCACGGCAGGGGCGGCAAGAGACCCAGTACTTC. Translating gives CASSPRQGRQETQYF.